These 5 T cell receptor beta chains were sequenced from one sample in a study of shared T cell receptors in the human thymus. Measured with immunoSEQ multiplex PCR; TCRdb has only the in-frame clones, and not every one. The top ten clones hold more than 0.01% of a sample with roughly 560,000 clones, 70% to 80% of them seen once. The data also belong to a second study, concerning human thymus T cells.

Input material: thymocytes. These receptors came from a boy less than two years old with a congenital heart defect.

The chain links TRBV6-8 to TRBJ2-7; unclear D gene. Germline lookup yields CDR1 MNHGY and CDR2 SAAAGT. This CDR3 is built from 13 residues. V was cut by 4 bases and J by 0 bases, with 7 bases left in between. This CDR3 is CASSFKSSYEQYF. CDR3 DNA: TGTGCCAGCAGTTTTAAGAGCTCCTACGAGCAGTACTTC.

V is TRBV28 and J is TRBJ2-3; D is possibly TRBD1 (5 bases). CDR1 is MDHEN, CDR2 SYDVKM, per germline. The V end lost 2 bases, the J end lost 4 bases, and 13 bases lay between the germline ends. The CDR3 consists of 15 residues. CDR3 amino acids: CASSLGWGGSDTQYF. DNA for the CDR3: TGTGCCAGCAGTTTAGGGTGGGGCGGATCAGATACGCAGTATTTT.

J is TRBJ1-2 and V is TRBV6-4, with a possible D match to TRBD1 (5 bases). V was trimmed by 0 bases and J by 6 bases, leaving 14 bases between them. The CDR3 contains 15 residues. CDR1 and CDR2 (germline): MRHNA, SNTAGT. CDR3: CASSDSPTGGDGYTF. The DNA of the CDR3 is TGTGCCAGCAGTGACTCCCCCACAGGAGGGGATGGCTACACCTTC.

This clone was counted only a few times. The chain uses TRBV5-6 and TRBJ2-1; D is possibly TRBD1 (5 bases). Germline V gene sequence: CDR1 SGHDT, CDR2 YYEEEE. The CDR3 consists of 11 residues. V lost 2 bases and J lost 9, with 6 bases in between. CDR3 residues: CASSLRGEQFF. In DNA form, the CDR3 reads TGTGCCAGCAGCTTAAGGGGTGAGCAGTTCTTC.

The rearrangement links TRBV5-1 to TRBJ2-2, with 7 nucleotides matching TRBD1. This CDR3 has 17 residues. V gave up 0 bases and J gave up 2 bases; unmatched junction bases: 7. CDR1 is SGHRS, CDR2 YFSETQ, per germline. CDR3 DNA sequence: TGCGCCAGCAGCTTGGGAGGGGGCAGGGGAAACACCGGGGAGCTGTTTTTT. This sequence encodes CASSLGGGRGNTGELFF.